The present T cell receptor (beta chain) was sequenced within a study of blood T cell repertoires in COVID-19. Individuals aged about 18 to 90 years were recruited from some 26 US areas. The table came from immunoSEQ multiplex PCR; TCRdb's copy has only in-frame clones and leaves some out. The sample yields 200,000 or so clones, approximately 83% seen once. The CDR3 loop spans 15 amino acids. J gave up 3 bases and V 7 bases, and 10 bases lay outside the gene matches. Germline V lookup: CDR1 MNHEY, CDR2 SVGAGI. The sample was PBMCs or T cells enriched from blood (not recorded which). This chain joins TRBV6-5 and TRBJ1-2, with 8 bases lining up with TRBD1. This receptor was identified in a woman aged 50 to 60 who had been exposed to COVID-19. CDR3 sequence (DNA): TGTGCCAGCAATATCCAGGGGGCCTCGGACTATGGCTACACCTTC. Translation gives CASNIQGASDYGYTF.